This T cell receptor beta chain was documented in a study of beta chain features in type 1 diabetes. The overall study: Examination spanned some 100 million sorted cells from all samples.

General study findings and limits: Among all four CD4+ subsets, Type 1 diabetes patients had TCRB CDR3s that were moderately but significantly shorter.

As for this clone: What it recognizes is unknown.

CDR1 and CDR2 (germline): MDHEN, SYDVKM. The CDR3 runs 15 residues. The V gene lost 6 bases and the J gene lost 5 bases, with 14 bases spanning the gap. Every isolated RNA sample was fully reverse transcribed, so sequencing captured expressed TCRB transcripts. The protocol was immunoSEQ multiplex PCR, while the TCRdb copy is restricted to in-frame clones and leaves out a portion. The sample includes 150,000 or so clones, around 63% of them seen just once. The sequenced material came from naive CD4+ T cells from blood. The sequence was obtained from a man under 40 with type 1 diabetes. The rearrangement uses TRBV28 and TRBJ1-6; TRBD1 is a possible D gene (5 bases). Here the CDR3 DNA reads TGTGCCAGCAGAAGCCAGGGCTTCAATAATTCACCCCTCCACTTT. Translated: CASRSQGFNNSPLHF.